The entry that follows covers one T cell receptor (beta chain) sequence. Given a much more abundant clone one base away, this may be a read error. The data derive from a study of regulatory T cells in long-lasting Graves disease. Combining iRepertoire HTBI primers with Arm-PCR of CDR3 regions, the authors built TCR beta libraries. Each CDR3 protein is one row after TCRdb ran MiXCR on the multiplex PCR reads. The sample contains some 330,000 distinct CDR3 sequences, 12% of which appear only once. Time point reported: newly diagnosed GD, antithyroid drugs for less than 3 months. From PBMCs, RNA was extracted and then used to make the TCR library. CDR3 length: 14 residues. Germline CDR1 is MNHNS and CDR2 is SASEGT. The same data also went into a second study, on T cells in Graves' hyperthyroidism and ophthalmopathy.

Sample: peripheral blood mononuclear cells (PBMCs), taken at new diagnosis, from a patient treated with antithyroid drugs. The source is a woman aged 18-29 years with Graves disease. The chain couples TRBV6-1 to TRBJ1-1; D remains ambiguous. CDR3 in amino acids: CASKSFGVNTEALF. CDR3 DNA sequence: TGTGCCAGCAAATCCTTTGGGGTGAACACTGAAGCTCTCTTT.